These T cell receptor beta chains were read from a single sample in a study of PD-1 blockade in classical Hodgkin lymphoma. Using immunoSEQ multiplex PCR, the repertoire was profiled, and TCRdb retains in-frame clones only, with some absent. The sample yields about 30,000 clones, about 82% seen once. This sample comprised CD4+ T cells from blood, obtained before the fourth cycle of nivolumab. Every receptor here comes from a human donor with classical Hodgkin lymphoma. Both conserved end residues are part of each CDR3. D genes are given only for firm matches. A clone size is listed for some rows: how often the clone was seen (once, few, many), or a class if it is expanded.

size	V	J	length	D	CDR3	DNA
-	TRBV4-1	TRBJ1-3	14	-	CASSQITLANTIYF	TGCGCCAGCAGCCAAATAACTTTAGCAAACACCATATATTTT
-	TRBV1	TRBJ2-2	15	-	CTSSQGDLDTGELFF	TGCACCAGCAGCCAAGGGGACCTGGACACCGGGGAGCTGTTTTTT
-	TRBV11-2	TRBJ1-1	15	-	CASSPQGIYGTEAFF	TGTGCCAGCAGCCCCCAAGGAATTTATGGCACTGAAGCTTTCTTT
-	TRBV19	TRBJ1-3	15	TRBD1	CASKPPGQTGNTIYF	TGTGCCAGTAAACCCCCGGGACAGACTGGAAACACCATATATTTT
-	TRBV5-1	TRBJ1-1	15	-	CASSMVGSLNTEAFF	TGCGCCAGCAGCATGGTGGGCAGCTTGAACACTGAAGCTTTCTTT
few	TRBV30	TRBJ1-2	14	-	CAWMGPLGDYGYTF	TGTGCCTGGATGGGCCCCCTGGGAGACTATGGCTACACCTTC
-	TRBV11-2	TRBJ1-2	17	TRBD1	CASSLDQRTGLNYGYTF	TGTGCCAGCAGCTTAGATCAAAGGACAGGGTTGAACTATGGCTACACCTTC
-	TRBV5-4	TRBJ2-3	14	-	CASSLDRSTDTQYF	TGTGCCAGCAGCTTAGACCGTAGCACAGATACGCAGTATTTT
-	TRBV7-8	TRBJ2-1	13	-	CASSPWQGDEQFF	TGTGCCAGCAGCCCGTGGCAGGGTGATGAGCAGTTCTTC
-	TRBV9	TRBJ1-1	14	-	CASSVAGESTEAFF	TGTGCCAGCAGCGTCGCAGGGGAATCAACTGAAGCTTTCTTT
-	TRBV28	TRBJ1-2	16	-	CASSLLWRRGLYGYTF	TGTGCCAGCAGTTTATTATGGAGACGAGGTCTCTATGGCTACACCTTC
-	TRBV9	TRBJ2-3	15	-	CASSPPPGLTDTQYF	TGTGCCAGCAGCCCCCCTCCGGGGTTAACAGATACGCAGTATTTT
-	TRBV11-2	TRBJ2-1	13	-	CASSLDYNNEQFF	TGTGCCAGCAGCTTAGATTACAACAATGAGCAGTTCTTC
-	TRBV6-5	TRBJ1-2	16	-	CASSSLYDGDNYGYTF	TGTGCCAGCAGTTCCCTATACGACGGAGATAACTATGGCTACACCTTC
-	TRBV5-1	TRBJ2-2	14	-	CASSSQGSTGELFF	TGCGCCAGCAGCTCACAGGGAAGCACCGGGGAGCTGTTTTTT
-	TRBV4-1	TRBJ2-5	16	TRBD2	CASSPGLAGSQETQYF	TGCGCCAGCAGCCCGGGACTAGCGGGGTCGCAAGAGACCCAGTACTTC
-	TRBV28	TRBJ1-1	13	-	CASSSLGYTEAFF	TGTGCCAGCAGTTCCCTGGGATACACTGAAGCTTTCTTT
few	TRBV5-1	TRBJ1-2	15	TRBD1	CASSLGSQGAYGYTF	TGCGCCAGCAGCTTGGGCTCCCAGGGGGCCTATGGCTACACCTTC
once	TRBV6-5	TRBJ1-1	15	TRBD1	CASSSTGTGNTEAFF	TGTGCCAGCAGTTCTACCGGGACAGGTAACACTGAAGCTTTCTTT
few	TRBV7-9	TRBJ1-4	14	-	CASSSTAGNEKLFF	TGTGCCAGCAGCTCCACGGCGGGAAATGAAAAACTGTTTTTT
few	TRBV5-1	TRBJ1-2	13	-	CASSKEGGYGYTF	TGCGCCAGCAGCAAAGAAGGGGGTTATGGCTACACCTTC
-	TRBV30	TRBJ1-2	13	-	CASNPRAGYGYTF	TGTGCCTCGAACCCCAGGGCGGGCTATGGCTACACCTTC
-	TRBV11-3	TRBJ2-2	19	TRBD1	CASSLDGRTGPSDTGELFF	TGTGCCAGCAGCTTGGACGGTCGGACAGGCCCCTCGGACACCGGGGAGCTGTTTTTT
-	TRBV6-1	TRBJ2-2	16	-	CASSEAHGGGGGELFF	TGTGCCAGCAGTGAAGCGCACGGGGGCGGCGGCGGGGAGCTGTTTTTT
-	TRBV7-9	TRBJ2-7	14	-	CASSLVTQTYEQYF	TGTGCCAGCAGCTTAGTTACACAAACTTACGAGCAGTACTTC
-	TRBV10-3	TRBJ1-1	13	TRBD1	CASTTGGTPEAFF	TGTGCCAGCACTACAGGGGGCACCCCTGAAGCTTTCTTT
-	TRBV5-1	TRBJ2-2	16	-	CASSLNTHRVTGELFF	TGCGCCAGCAGCTTAAATACCCACAGGGTCACCGGGGAGCTGTTTTTT
-	TRBV19	TRBJ1-2	15	-	CASTETAGANYGYTF	TGTGCCAGTACAGAAACAGCTGGGGCTAACTATGGCTACACCTTC
-	TRBV6-1	TRBJ1-2	15	TRBD1	CASSDRDRGFYGYTF	TGTGCCAGCAGTGACCGGGACAGGGGGTTCTATGGCTACACCTTC
-	TRBV6-5	TRBJ2-5	15	-	CASSYSRGYQETQYF	TGTGCCAGCAGTTACTCGCGGGGTTACCAAGAGACCCAGTACTTC
-	TRBV30	TRBJ1-6	15	-	CAWKTTAVFNSPLHF	TGTGCCTGGAAAACGACGGCCGTCTTTAATTCACCCCTCCACTTT
-	TRBV10-3	TRBJ2-7	12	-	CASSYSSYEQYF	TGTGCCAGCAGTTACTCGAGTTACGAGCAGTACTTC
-	TRBV28	TRBJ1-2	15	TRBD1	CASRVPGGSGYGYTF	TGTGCCAGCAGAGTCCCAGGGGGCTCGGGCTATGGCTACACCTTC
-	TRBV5-1	TRBJ2-2	14	-	CASSLFGATGELFF	TGCGCCAGCAGCTTGTTTGGGGCCACCGGGGAGCTGTTTTTT
once	TRBV11-1	TRBJ2-7	14	TRBD1	CASSLGTGAYGQYF	TGTGCCAGCAGCCTAGGGACAGGGGCCTACGGGCAGTACTTC
once	TRBV14	TRBJ2-7	13	-	CASSQVRGYEQYF	TGTGCCAGCAGCCAAGTCCGTGGGTACGAGCAGTACTTC
once	TRBV10-3	TRBJ2-5	16	TRBD2	CAISDYSGVVGETQYF	TGTGCCATCAGTGACTATAGCGGGGTGGTCGGAGAGACCCAGTACTTC
-	TRBV5-4	TRBJ2-1	15	TRBD1	CASSLEGQGGGEQFF	TGTGCCAGCAGCCTTGAGGGACAGGGAGGGGGTGAGCAGTTCTTC
-	TRBV28	TRBJ1-4	14	-	CASTGLSVDEKLFF	TGTGCCAGCACTGGGCTTTCGGTGGATGAAAAACTGTTTTTT
-	TRBV5-4	TRBJ2-7	13	-	CASSRDRTYEQYF	TGTGCCAGCAGCCGGGACCGAACCTACGAGCAGTACTTC
-	TRBV5-1	TRBJ1-1	16	-	CASSLGQNFMNTEAFF	TGCGCCAGCAGCTTGGGACAGAACTTCATGAACACTGAAGCTTTCTTT
-	TRBV7-9	TRBJ1-3	17	-	CASSARPEVTRGNTIYF	TGTGCCAGCAGCGCGCGTCCAGAAGTAACAAGGGGAAACACCATATATTTT
-	TRBV5-1	TRBJ1-1	15	-	CASSLEGPVNTEAFF	TGCGCCAGCAGCTTAGAGGGTCCGGTGAACACTGAAGCTTTCTTT
-	TRBV28	TRBJ2-1	14	-	CASGLAPTYNEQFF	TGTGCCAGTGGTCTAGCTCCTACCTACAATGAGCAGTTCTTC
-	TRBV29-1	TRBJ1-1	11	-	CSVTEVPEAFF	TGCAGCGTTACGGAGGTCCCTGAAGCTTTCTTT